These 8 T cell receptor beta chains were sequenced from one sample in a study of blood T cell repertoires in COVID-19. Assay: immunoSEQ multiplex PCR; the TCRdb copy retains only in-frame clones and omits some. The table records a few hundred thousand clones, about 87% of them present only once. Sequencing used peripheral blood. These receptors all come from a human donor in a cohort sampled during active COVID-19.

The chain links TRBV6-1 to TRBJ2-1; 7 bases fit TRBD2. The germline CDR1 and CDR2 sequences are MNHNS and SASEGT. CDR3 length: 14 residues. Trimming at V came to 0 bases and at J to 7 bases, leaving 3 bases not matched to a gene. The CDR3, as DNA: TGTGCCAGCAGTGAAGCGGGAGGGCATAATGAGCAGTTCTTC. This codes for CASSEAGGHNEQFF.

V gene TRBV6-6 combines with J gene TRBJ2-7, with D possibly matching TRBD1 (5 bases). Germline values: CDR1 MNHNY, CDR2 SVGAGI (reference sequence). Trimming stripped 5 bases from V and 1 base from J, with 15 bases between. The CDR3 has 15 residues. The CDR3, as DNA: TGTGCCAGCAGTATACTGGGGCAGATGTCCTACGAGCAGTACTTC. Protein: CASSILGQMSYEQYF.

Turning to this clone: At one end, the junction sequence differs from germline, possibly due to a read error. This chain's CDR3 is CASTRDSRPEQYF. The CDR3 DNA is TGTGCTAGCACGCGGGACTCGCGACCCGAGCAGTACTTC. The gene calls are TRBV28 and TRBJ2-7; D might be TRBD2 (6 bases). CDR3 length: 13 amino acids. CDR1 is MDHEN, CDR2 SYDVKM, per germline.

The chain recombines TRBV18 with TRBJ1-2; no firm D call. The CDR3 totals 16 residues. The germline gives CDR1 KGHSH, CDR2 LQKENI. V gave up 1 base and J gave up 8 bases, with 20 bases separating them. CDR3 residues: CASSPQEGRLSGGYTF. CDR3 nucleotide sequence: TGTGCCAGCTCACCACAAGAGGGAAGATTATCCGGCGGCTACACCTTC. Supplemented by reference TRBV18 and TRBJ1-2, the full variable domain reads NAGVMQNPRHLVRRRGQEARLRCSPMKGHSHVYWYRQLPEEGLKFMVYLQKENIIDESGMPKERFSAEFPKEGPSILRIQQVVRGDSAAYFCASSPQEGRLSGGYTFGSGTRLTVV.

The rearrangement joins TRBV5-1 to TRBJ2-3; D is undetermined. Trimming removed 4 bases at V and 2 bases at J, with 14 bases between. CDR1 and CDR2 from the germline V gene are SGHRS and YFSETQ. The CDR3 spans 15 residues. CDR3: CASSAENPITDTQYF. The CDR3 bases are TGCGCCAGCAGCGCAGAAAACCCGATCACAGATACGCAGTATTTT.

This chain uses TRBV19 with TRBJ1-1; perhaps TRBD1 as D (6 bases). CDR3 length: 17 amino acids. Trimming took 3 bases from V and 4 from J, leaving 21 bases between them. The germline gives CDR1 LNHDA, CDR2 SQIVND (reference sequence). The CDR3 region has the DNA TGTGCCAGTAGTATGGTCAGGGGAGGGGGATACTTCACTGAAGCTTTCTTT. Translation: CASSMVRGGGYFTEAFF.

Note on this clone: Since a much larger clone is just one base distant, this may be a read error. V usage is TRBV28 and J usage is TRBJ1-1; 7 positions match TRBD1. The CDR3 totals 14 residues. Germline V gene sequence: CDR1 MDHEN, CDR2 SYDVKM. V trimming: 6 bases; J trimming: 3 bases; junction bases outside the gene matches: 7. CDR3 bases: TGTGCCAGCAGCCAGACAGGGTGGGACACTGAAGCTTTCTTT. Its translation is CASSQTGWDTEAFF.

CDR3 DNA sequence: TGTGCCAGCAGTTACTCGGCGGGGTACAGTCAGCCCCAGCATTTT. This encodes CASSYSAGYSQPQHF. The J gene is TRBJ1-5, the V gene TRBV6-2 or TRBV6-3, with no clear D. V was cut by 0 bases and J by 6 bases, with 12 bases left in between. The CDR3 is 15 residues long. The germline V gene has CDR1 MNHEY and CDR2 SVGEGT.